The present TCR beta chain was sequenced within a study of blood T cell repertoires in COVID-19. About the study: The origin of the acute and convalescent COVID-19 samples was the United States, Italy and Spain. Sample material is recorded as cDNA or gDNA derived from T cells, B-cell-depleted T cells, or PBMCs.

Profiling relied on immunoSEQ multiplex PCR, and the TCRdb table lists in-frame clones only, not all of them. The data contain approximately 280,000 clones, approximately 90% of them singletons. Cohorts were based on clinical histories the participants reported. The receptor was isolated from a woman in her forties who had recovered from COVID-19. The sequenced material came from PBMCs or T cells enriched from blood (not recorded which).

The CDR3 nucleotides are TGTGCCAGCATCATTCCGGGGTACACTGAAGCTTTCTTT. Its protein is CASIIPGYTEAFF. This chain joins TRBV28 and TRBJ1-1, with D unclear. Germline loops: CDR1 MDHEN, CDR2 SYDVKM. This CDR3 has 13 residues. Deletions cut 7 bases from V and 3 bases from J, with 12 bases between.